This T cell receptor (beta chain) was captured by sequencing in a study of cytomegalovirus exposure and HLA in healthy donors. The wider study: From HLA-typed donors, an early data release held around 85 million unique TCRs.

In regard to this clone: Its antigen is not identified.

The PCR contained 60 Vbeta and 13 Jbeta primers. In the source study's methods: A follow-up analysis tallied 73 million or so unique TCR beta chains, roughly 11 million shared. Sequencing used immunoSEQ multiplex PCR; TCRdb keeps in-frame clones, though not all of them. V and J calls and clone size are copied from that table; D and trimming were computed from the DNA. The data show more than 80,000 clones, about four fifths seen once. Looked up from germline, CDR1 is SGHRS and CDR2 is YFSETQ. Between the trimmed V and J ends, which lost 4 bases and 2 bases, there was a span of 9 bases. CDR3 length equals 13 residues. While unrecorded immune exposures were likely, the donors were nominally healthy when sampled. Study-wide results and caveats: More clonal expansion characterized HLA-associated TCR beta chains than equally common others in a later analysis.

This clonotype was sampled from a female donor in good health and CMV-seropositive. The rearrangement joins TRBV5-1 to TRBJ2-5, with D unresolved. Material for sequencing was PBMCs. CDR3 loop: CASSPGTQETQYF. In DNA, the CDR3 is TGCGCCAGCAGCCCAGGAACTCAAGAGACCCAGTACTTC.